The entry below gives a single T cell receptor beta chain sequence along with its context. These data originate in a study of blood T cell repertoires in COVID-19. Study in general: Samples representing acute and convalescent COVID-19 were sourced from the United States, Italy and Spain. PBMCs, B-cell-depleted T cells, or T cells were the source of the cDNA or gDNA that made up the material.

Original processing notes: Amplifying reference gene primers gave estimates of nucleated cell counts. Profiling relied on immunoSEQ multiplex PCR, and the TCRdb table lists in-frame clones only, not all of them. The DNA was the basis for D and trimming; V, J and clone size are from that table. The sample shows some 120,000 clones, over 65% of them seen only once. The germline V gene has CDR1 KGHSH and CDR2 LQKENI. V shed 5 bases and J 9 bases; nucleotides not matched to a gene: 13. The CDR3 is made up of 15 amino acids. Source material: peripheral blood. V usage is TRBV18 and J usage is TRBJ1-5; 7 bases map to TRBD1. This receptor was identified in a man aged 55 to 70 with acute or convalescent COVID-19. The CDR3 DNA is TGTGCCAGCTCAGGTGGCGGGACAGCCCGTATGCCCCAGCATTTT. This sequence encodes CASSGGGTARMPQHF.